Listed below are T cell receptor beta chains from one sample, sequenced in a study of blood T cell repertoires in COVID-19. Produced via immunoSEQ multiplex PCR; TCRdb's table is partial and in-frame only. The data show about 90,000 clones, about 82% seen once. Material: peripheral blood. These receptors came from a woman aged 65 to 85 with active or convalescent COVID-19. CDR3s include the opening cysteine and the closing phenylalanine or tryptophan. Fields, in order: V gene, J gene, clone size, D gene, CDR3 protein, CDR3 DNA. A D gene is named only where the DNA matches it firmly. The size field is filled for only some rows; it gives once, few, many or a size class.

TRBV7-8,TRBJ2-6,NA,TRBD1,CASSLVSPGGRSGANVLTF,TGTGCCAGCAGCTTAGTTTCTCCAGGGGGCAGGTCTGGGGCCAACGTCCTGACTTTC
TRBV18,TRBJ2-3,few,NA,CASSPLRSTDTQYF,TGTGCCAGCTCACCATTGCGGAGCACAGATACGCAGTATTTT
TRBV7-2,TRBJ2-3,NA,TRBD1,CASSSTGVGTDTQYF,TGTGCCAGCAGCTCGACAGGGGTGGGGACAGATACGCAGTATTTT
TRBV21-1,TRBJ2-2,NA,NA,CASSKCAGDRGLTLPPNTGELFF,TGTGCCAGCAGCAAATGTGCTGGGGACAGGGGGCTCACCCTCCCTCCAAACACCGGGGAGCTGTTTTTT
TRBV10-3,TRBJ1-2,NA,NA,CAIRVQVEGGYTF,TGTGCCATCAGGGTGCAGGTGGAGGGAGGCTACACCTTC
TRBV21-1,TRBJ1-5,NA,NA,CASSITTGGGSNQPQHF,TGTGCCAGCAGCATCACTACAGGGGGTGGGAGCAATCAGCCCCAGCATTTT
TRBV6-2/TRBV6-3,TRBJ2-7,once,NA,CASSYGGRSSYEQYF,TGTGCCAGCAGTTACGGCGGCAGAAGCTCCTACGAGCAGTACTTC
TRBV14,TRBJ2-3,NA,NA,CASSQDYTDTQYF,TGTGCCAGCAGCCAAGATTACACAGATACGCAGTATTTT
TRBV11-3,TRBJ2-5,NA,TRBD1,CASSRGGGTGSEETQYF,TGTGCCAGCAGCCGCGGGGGAGGGACAGGGTCCGAAGAGACCCAGTACTTC
TRBV3-1/TRBV3-2,TRBJ1-1,NA,TRBD1,CASSHGQGNTEAFF,TGTGCCAGCAGCCACGGACAGGGGAACACTGAAGCTTTCTTT
TRBV6-5,TRBJ1-2,NA,NA,CASRTSTTYGYTF,TGTGCCAGCAGGACTTCTACGACCTATGGCTACACCTTC
TRBV24-1,TRBJ2-1,NA,TRBD1,CATSDPSGAGGRDNEQFF,TGTGCCACCAGTGACCCATCCGGGGCAGGGGGCCGTGACAATGAGCAGTTCTTC
TRBV19,TRBJ1-4,once,NA,CASTSGGKREKLFF,TGTGCCAGTACCTCGGGAGGAAAGAGGGAAAAACTGTTTTTT
TRBV11-3,TRBJ2-4,once,TRBD2,CASSLELADFKNIQYF,TGTGCCAGCAGCTTAGAACTAGCGGATTTCAAAAACATTCAGTACTTC
TRBV11-2,TRBJ1-3,NA,NA,CASSLAAGVKGNTIYF,TGTGCCAGCAGCTTAGCAGCCGGGGTAAAAGGAAACACCATATATTTT
TRBV11-2,TRBJ2-7,NA,NA,CASSSGVVGGPGEQYF,TGTGCCAGCAGCTCCGGGGTTGTGGGGGGGCCGGGTGAGCAGTACTTC
TRBV11-2,TRBJ1-1,NA,NA,CASTQNRVGTEAFF,TGTGCCAGCACCCAAAACAGGGTCGGTACTGAAGCTTTCTTT
TRBV2,TRBJ1-6,few,NA,CASSQGANSPLHF,TGTGCCAGCAGTCAAGGAGCGAATTCACCCCTCCACTTT